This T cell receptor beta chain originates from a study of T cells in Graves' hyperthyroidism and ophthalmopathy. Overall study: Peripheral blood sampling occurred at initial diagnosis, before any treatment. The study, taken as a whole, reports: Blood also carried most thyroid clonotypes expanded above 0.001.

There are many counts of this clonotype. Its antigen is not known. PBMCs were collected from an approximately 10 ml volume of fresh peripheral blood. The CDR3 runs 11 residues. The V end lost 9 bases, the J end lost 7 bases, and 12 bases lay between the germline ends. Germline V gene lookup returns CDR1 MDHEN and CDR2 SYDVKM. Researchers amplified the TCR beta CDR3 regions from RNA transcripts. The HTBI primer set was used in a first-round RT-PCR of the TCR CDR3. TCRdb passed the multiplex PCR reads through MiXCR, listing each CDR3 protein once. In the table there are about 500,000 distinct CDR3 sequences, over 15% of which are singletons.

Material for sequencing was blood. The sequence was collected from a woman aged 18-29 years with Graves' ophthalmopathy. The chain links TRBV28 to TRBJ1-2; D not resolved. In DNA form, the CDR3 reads TGTGCCAGTTACGGAACTGGTGGCTACACCTTC. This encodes CASYGTGGYTF.